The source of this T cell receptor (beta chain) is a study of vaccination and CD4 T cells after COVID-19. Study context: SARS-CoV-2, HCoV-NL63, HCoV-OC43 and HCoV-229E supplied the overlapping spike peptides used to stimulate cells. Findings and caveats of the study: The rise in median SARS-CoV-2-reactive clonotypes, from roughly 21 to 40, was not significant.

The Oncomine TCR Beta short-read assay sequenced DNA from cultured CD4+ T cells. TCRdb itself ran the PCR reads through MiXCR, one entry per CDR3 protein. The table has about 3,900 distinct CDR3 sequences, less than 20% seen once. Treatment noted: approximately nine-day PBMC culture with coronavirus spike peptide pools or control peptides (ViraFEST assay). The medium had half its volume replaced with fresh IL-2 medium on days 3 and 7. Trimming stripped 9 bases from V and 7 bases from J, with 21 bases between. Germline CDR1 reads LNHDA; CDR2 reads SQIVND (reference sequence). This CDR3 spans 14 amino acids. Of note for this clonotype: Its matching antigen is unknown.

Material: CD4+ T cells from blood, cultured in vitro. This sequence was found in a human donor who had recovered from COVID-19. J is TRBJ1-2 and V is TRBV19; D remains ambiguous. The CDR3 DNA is TGTGCCAGCCGGGTCTCAGGTTTCCCCATTGGCTACACCTTC. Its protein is CASRVSGFPIGYTF. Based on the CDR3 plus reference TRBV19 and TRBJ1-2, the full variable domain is DGGITQSPKYLFRKEGQNVTLSCEQNLNHDAMYWYRQDPGQGLRLIYYSQIVNDFQKGDIAEGYSVSREKKESFPLTVTSAQKNPTAFYLCASRVSGFPIGYTFGSGTRLTVV.